The TCR beta chain under discussion was sequenced for a study of blood T cell repertoires in COVID-19. Study-wide context: Acute-phase and convalescent COVID-19 samples originated in the United States, Italy and Spain. Sources were T cells, B-cell-depleted T cells, or PBMCs; the material itself was cDNA or gDNA.

Original data processing: From reference gene primer amplification, estimates of nucleated cell counts were derived. Profiled with immunoSEQ multiplex PCR; TCRdb holds only in-frame clones, not every one. That table is the source of V, J and clone size, and D and trimming were worked out from the DNA. There are approximately 250,000 clones in the sample; about 86% occur only once, and roughly 1.9% lies in the top ten. Germline CDR1 SGHTA, CDR2 FQGNSA. This CDR3 is 13 amino acids long. Trimming stripped 0 bases from V and 3 bases from J, with 3 bases between. The sample comprised peripheral blood. The clonotype comes from a man aged 25 to 40 with active or convalescent COVID-19. The V call is TRBV7-2, the J call TRBJ1-5; no firm D call. This chain's CDR3 is CASSLAHNQPQHF. The CDR3 DNA is TGTGCCAGCAGCTTAGCACACAATCAGCCCCAGCATTTT. Full variable domain (missing parts from reference TRBV7-2 and TRBJ1-5): GAGVSQSPSNKVTEKGKDVELRCDPISGHTALYWYRQSLGQGLEFLIYFQGNSAPDKSGLPSDRFSAERTGGSVSTLTIQRTQQEDSAVYLCASSLAHNQPQHFGDGTRLSIL.